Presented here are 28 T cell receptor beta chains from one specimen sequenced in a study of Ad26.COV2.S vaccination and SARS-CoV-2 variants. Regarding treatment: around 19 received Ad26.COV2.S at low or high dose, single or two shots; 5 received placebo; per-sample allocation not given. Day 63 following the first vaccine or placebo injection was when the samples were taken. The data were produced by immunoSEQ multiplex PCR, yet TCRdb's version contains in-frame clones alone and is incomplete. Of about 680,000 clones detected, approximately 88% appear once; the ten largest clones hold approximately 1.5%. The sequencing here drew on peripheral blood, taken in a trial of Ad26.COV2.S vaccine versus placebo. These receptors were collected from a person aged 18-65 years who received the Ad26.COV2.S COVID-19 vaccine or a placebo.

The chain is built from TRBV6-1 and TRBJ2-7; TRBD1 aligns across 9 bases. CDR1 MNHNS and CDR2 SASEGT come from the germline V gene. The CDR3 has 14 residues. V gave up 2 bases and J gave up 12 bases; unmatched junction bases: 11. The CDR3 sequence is CASSELGQGPTRYF. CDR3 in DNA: TGTGCCAGCAGTGAATTGGGACAGGGCCCTACACGGTACTTC.

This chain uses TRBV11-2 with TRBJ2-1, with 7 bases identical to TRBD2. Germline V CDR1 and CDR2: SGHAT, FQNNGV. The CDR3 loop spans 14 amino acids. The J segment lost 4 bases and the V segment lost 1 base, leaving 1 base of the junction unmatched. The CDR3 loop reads CASSLASGYNEQFF. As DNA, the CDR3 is TGTGCCAGCAGCTTAGCTAGCGGTTACAATGAGCAGTTCTTC.

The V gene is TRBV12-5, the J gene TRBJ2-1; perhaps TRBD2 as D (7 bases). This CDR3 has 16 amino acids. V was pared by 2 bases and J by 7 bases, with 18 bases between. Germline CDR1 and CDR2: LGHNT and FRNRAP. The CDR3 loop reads CASGLRGGGTPNEQFF. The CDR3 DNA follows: TGTGCTAGTGGTTTGAGGGGGGGAGGGACCCCGAATGAGCAGTTCTTC.

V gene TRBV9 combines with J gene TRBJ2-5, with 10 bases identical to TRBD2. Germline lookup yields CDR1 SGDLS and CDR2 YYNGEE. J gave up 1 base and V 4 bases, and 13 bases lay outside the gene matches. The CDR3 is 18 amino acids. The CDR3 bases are TGTGCCAGCAGCCCCGGCGTGAGTAGCGGGGGGACCCAAGAGACCCAGTACTTC. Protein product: CASSPGVSSGGTQETQYF. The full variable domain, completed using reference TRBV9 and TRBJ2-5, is DSGVTQTPKHLITATGQRVTLRCSPRSGDLSVYWYQQSLDQGLQFLIQYYNGEERAKGNILERFSAQQFPDLHSELNLSSLELGDSALYFCASSPGVSSGGTQETQYFGPGTRLLVL.

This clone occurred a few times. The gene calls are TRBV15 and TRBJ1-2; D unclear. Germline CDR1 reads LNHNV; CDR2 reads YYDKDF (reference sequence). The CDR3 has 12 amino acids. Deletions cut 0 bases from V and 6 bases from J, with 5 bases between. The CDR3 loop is CATSRETNGYTF. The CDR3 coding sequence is TGTGCCACCAGCAGAGAGACCAATGGCTACACCTTC.

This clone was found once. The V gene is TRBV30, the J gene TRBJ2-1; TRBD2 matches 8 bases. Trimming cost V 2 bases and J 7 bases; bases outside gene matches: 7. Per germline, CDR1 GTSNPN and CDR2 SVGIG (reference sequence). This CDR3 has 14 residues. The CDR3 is CAWSLTGGYNEQFF. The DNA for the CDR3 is TGTGCCTGGAGTTTGACGGGGGGGTATAATGAGCAGTTCTTC. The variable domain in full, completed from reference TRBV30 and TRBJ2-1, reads SQTIHQWPATLVQPVGSPLSLECTVEGTSNPNLYWYRQAAGRGLQLLFYSVGIGQISSEVPQNLSASRPQDRQFILSSKKLLLSDSGFYLCAWSLTGGYNEQFFGPGTRLTVL.

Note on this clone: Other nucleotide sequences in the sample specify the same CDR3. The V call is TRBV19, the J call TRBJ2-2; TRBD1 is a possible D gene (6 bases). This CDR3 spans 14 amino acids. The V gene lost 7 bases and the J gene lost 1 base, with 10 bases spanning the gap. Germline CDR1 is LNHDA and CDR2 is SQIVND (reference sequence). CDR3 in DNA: TGTGCCAGTACCCCGGACAGGAACACCGGGGAGCTGTTTTTT. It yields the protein CASTPDRNTGELFF.

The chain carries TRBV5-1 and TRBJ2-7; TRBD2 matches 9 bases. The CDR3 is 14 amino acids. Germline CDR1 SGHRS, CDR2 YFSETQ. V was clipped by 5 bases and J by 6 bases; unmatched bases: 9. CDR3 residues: CASRESLAGFEQYF. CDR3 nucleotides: TGCGCCAGCAGGGAGTCGCTAGCGGGATTCGAGCAGTACTTC.

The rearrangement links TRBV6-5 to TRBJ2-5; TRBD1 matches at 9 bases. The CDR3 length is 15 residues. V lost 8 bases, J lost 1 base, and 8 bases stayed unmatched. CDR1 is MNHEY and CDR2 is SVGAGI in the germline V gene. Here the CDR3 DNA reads TGTGCCAGCGCCCCTACAGGGGGCTTCCAAGAGACCCAGTACTTC. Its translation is CASAPTGGFQETQYF.

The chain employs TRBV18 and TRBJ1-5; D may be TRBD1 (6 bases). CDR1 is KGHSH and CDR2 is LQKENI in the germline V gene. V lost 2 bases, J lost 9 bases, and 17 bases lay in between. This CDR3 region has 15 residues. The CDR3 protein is CASSPSPTGRWPQHF. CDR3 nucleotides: TGTGCCAGCTCACCAAGCCCTACAGGGCGATGGCCCCAGCATTTT.

In DNA form, the CDR3 reads TGTGCCAGTAGCGAAACGAGACCGCTCTGGGTAGAGCAGTTCTTC. As protein: CASSETRPLWVEQFF. J is TRBJ2-1 and V is TRBV19; no clear D gene. The CDR3 sequence is 15 residues long. Per germline, CDR1 LNHDA and CDR2 SQIVND (reference sequence). V gave up 6 bases and J gave up 10 bases, with 22 bases separating them.

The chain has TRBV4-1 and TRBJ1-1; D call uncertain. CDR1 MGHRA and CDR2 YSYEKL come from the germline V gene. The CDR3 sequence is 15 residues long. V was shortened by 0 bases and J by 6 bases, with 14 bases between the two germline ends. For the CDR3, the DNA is TGCGCCAGCAGCCAAGATCAAAAGGGAGCGGCTGAAGCTTTCTTT. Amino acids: CASSQDQKGAAEAFF.

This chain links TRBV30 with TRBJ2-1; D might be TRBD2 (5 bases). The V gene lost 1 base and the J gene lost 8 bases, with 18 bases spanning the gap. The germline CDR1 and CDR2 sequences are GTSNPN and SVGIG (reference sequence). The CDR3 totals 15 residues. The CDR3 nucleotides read TGTGCCTGGAGTGCCTCCCCGGGGTCGTGGGATGAGCAGTTCTTC. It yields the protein CAWSASPGSWDEQFF.

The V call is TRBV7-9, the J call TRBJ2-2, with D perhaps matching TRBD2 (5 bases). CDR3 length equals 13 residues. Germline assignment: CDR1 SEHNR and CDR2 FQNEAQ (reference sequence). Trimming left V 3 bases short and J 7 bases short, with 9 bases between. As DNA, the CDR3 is TGTGCCAGCAGCTTCGGGGTAGGCGGGGAGCTGTTTTTT. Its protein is CASSFGVGGELFF.

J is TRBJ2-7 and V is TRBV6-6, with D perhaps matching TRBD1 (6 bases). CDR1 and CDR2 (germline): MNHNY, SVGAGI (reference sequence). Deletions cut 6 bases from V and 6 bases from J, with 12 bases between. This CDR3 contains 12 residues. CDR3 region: CASRFTGIEQYF. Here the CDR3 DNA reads TGTGCCAGCAGGTTCACAGGGATCGAGCAGTACTTC.

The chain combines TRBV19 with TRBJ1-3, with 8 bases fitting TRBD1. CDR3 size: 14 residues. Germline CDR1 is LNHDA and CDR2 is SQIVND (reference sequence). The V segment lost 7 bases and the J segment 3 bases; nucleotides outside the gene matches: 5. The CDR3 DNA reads TGTGCCAGTACCCAGGGGGCTGGTGGAAACACCATATATTTT. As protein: CASTQGAGGNTIYF.

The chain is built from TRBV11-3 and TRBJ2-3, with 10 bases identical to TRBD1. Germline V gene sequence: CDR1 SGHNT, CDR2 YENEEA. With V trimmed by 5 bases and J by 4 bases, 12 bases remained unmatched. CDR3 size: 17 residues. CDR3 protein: CASSPGQGRYPPDTQYF. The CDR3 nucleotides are TGTGCCAGCAGCCCGGGACAGGGGAGGTACCCCCCAGATACGCAGTATTTT.

CDR3 in amino acids: CASRGTGQEKLFF. The CDR3 DNA follows: TGTGCCAGCAGGGGGACAGGGCAAGAAAAACTGTTTTTT. This chain uses TRBV6-5 with TRBJ1-4, with 9 nucleotides matching TRBD1. The CDR3 is 13 residues long. Germline V CDR1 and CDR2: MNHEY, SVGAGI. With V trimmed by 6 bases and J by 8 bases, 4 bases remained unmatched.

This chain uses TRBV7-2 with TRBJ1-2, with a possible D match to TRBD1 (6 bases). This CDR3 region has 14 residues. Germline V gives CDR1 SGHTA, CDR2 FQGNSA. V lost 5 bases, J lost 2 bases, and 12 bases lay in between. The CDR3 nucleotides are TGTGCCAGCAGCGGGGGACAAGGAAACTATGGCTACACCTTC. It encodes CASSGGQGNYGYTF.

The CDR3 spells CSVERGLDTGTDTQYF. DNA of the CDR3: TGCAGCGTTGAGAGGGGACTAGACACGGGAACAGATACGCAGTATTTT. The rearrangement uses TRBV29-1 and TRBJ2-3; 8 nucleotides align to TRBD2. With V trimmed by 3 bases and J by 3 bases, 11 bases remained unmatched. Germline CDR1 SQVTM, CDR2 ANQGSEA. The CDR3 is 16 residues long.

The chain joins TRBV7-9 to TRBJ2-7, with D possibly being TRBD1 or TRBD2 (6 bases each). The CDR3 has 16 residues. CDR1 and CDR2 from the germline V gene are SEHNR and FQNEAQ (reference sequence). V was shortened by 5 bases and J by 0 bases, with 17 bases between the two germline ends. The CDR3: CASSPHGGPYSYEQYF. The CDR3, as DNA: TGTGCCAGCAGCCCCCACGGGGGCCCATACTCCTACGAGCAGTACTTC.

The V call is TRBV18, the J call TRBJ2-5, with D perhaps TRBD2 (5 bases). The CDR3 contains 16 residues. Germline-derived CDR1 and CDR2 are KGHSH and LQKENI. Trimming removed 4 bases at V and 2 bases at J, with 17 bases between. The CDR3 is CASSLDWRKEQETQYF. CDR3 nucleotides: TGTGCCAGCTCACTGGACTGGCGGAAAGAACAAGAGACCCAGTACTTC.

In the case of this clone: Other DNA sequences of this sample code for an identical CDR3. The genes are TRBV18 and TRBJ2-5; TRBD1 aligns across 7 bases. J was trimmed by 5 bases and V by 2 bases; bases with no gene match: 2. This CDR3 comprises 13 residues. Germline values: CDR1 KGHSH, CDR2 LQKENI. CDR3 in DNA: TGTGCCAGCTCACCAGACAGGGCCGAGACCCAGTACTTC. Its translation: CASSPDRAETQYF.

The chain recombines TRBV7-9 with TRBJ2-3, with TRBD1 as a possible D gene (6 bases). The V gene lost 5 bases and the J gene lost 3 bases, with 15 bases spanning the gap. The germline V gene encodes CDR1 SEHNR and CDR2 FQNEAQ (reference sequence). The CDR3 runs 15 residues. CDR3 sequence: CASSIPGQSTDTQYF. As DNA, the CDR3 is TGTGCCAGCAGCATTCCGGGACAATCTACAGATACGCAGTATTTT.

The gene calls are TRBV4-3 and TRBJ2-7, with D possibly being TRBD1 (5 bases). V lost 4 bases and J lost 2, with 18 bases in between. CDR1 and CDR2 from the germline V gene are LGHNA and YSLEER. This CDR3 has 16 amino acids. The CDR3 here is CASSPPPQGDAYEQYF. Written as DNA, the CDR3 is TGCGCCAGCAGCCCCCCGCCGCAGGGTGATGCCTACGAGCAGTACTTC.

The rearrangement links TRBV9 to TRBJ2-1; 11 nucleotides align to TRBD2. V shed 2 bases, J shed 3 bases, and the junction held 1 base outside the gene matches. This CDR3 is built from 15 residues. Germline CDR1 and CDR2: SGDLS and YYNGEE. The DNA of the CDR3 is TGTGCCAGCAGCGTGACTAGCGGGGACTACAATGAGCAGTTCTTC. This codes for CASSVTSGDYNEQFF.

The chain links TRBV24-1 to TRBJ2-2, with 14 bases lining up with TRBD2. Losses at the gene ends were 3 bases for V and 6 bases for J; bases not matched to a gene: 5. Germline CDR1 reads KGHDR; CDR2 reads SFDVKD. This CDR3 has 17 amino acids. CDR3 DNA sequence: TGTGCCACCAGTGATCCGGGACTAGCGGGAGTGTCCGGGGAGCTGTTTTTT. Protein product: CATSDPGLAGVSGELFF.

This CDR3 reads CASSQDIGGYEQYF. CDR3 sequence (DNA): TGTGCCAGCAGCCAAGATATCGGAGGTTACGAGCAGTACTTC. This chain joins TRBV4-2 and TRBJ2-7, with a possible D match to TRBD2 (5 bases). This CDR3 is built from 14 residues. Trimming took off 0 bases at V and 4 bases at J, with 10 bases between the two ends. The V gene's germline CDR1 is LGHNA and CDR2 YNFKEQ.